This T cell receptor beta chain was obtained from a study of CD8 T cells in ankylosing spondylitis. The germline CDR1 and CDR2 sequences are DFQATT and SNEGSKA (reference sequence). The ends were cut back, 5 bases at V and 5 bases at J, with 18 bases in the middle. The CDR3 is made up of 14 amino acids. In TCRdb, the 5' RACE reads were re-called with MiXCR into one record per CDR3 protein. Here the sample spans approximately 290,000 distinct CDR3 sequences, 20% being singletons. Regarding the study as a whole: The clones that were linked to disease were reported to be significantly enriched in matched synovial fluid samples from ankylosing spondylitis patients.

Regarding this clonotype: The antigen is unknown.

The V gene is TRBV20-1, the J gene TRBJ2-5, with D possibly TRBD2 on 5 matching bases. The sequenced sample was blood, either unsorted or a sorted T cell fraction (not recorded which). The clonotype was recovered from a female donor with ankylosing spondylitis or in good health (not recorded which). CDR3 in amino acids: CSAYGVPQRETQYF. In DNA form, the CDR3 reads TGCAGTGCTTACGGGGTGCCCCAACGGGAGACCCAGTACTTC.